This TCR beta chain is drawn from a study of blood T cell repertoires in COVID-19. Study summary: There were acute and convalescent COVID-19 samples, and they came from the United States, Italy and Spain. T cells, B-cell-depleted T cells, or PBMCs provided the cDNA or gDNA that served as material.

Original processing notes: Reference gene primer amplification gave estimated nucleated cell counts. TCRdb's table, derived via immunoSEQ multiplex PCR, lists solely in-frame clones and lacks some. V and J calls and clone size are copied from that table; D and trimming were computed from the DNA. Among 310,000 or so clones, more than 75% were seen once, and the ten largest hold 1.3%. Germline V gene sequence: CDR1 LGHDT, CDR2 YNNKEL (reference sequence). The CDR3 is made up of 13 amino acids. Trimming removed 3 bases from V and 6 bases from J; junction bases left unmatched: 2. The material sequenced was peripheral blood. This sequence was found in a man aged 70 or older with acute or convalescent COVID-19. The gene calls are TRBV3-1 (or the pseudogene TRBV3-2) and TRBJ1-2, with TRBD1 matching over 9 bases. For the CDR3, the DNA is TGTGCCAGCAGCCATACAGGGGGCAATGGCTACACCTTC. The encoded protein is CASSHTGGNGYTF.